This T cell receptor (beta chain) was obtained from a study of shared T cell receptors in the human thymus. The V gene lost 0 bases and the J gene lost 4 bases, with 9 bases spanning the gap. The CDR3 sequence is 14 residues long. Per the germline V gene, CDR1 is WNHNN and CDR2 is SYGVQD (reference sequence). Repertoires were generated with immunoSEQ multiplex PCR, while TCRdb's copy carries only in-frame clones and drops some. The top ten clones hold 0.0094% of a sample with hundreds of thousands of clones, about 87% of them seen once. The same data also went into a second study, on human thymus T cells. This second study says: Corrective cardiac surgery supplied the resected thymus tissue. Usage of V and J genes appeared biased in thymic and blood repertoires.

This receptor was taken from a boy younger than two with a congenital heart defect. Sequencing used thymocytes. This chain links TRBV10-1 with TRBJ2-5; weak D call: TRBD1 (6 bases). The CDR3 loop is CASSESGGGETQYF. The DNA of the CDR3 is TGCGCCAGCAGTGAGTCAGGGGGTGGAGAGACCCAGTACTTC.